These T cell receptor beta chains were read from a single sample in a study of T cell responses to AZD1222 COVID-19 vaccine. The protocol was immunoSEQ multiplex PCR, while the TCRdb copy is restricted to in-frame clones and leaves out a portion. This table has about 150,000 clones, roughly nine tenths appearing once. Specimen: peripheral blood, collected on day 0 of AZD1222 vaccination. The receptors were sampled from an adult in good health. CDR3s include the opening cysteine and the closing phenylalanine or tryptophan. The order of the fields is V gene, CDR3 protein.

v_call: TRBV7-2
cdr3_aa: CASSLRVATEAFF

v_call: TRBV11-1
cdr3_aa: CASSDTGGSSYEQYF

v_call: TRBV11-1
cdr3_aa: CASSLAVGNYEQYF

v_call: TRBV12-3/TRBV12-4
cdr3_aa: CASSSIGNTEAFF

v_call: TRBV15
cdr3_aa: CATSRGPGLNLGNTIYF

v_call: TRBV10-3
cdr3_aa: CAISESKGLLRRGYTF

v_call: TRBV5-1
cdr3_aa: CASSLAQGENTEAFF

v_call: TRBV7-2
cdr3_aa: CASSKQGSMGTEAFF

v_call: TRBV7-2
cdr3_aa: CASSLSSSGGPYEQYF

v_call: TRBV12-3/TRBV12-4
cdr3_aa: CASSLSKNIQYF